What follows are 6 T cell receptor beta chains derived from one specimen sequenced in a study of regulatory T cells in long-lasting Graves disease. Investigators prepared the TCR beta libraries by applying iRepertoire HTBI primers and Arm-PCR of CDR3 regions. Using its own MiXCR run on the multiplex PCR reads, TCRdb lists one record per CDR3 protein. The table has approximately 310,000 distinct CDR3 sequences, over 15% seen once. Time point defined: newly diagnosed GD, antithyroid drugs for less than 3 months. PBMC RNA served as the TCR library source. Sequences were derived from peripheral blood mononuclear cells (PBMCs), sampled at new diagnosis, from a patient treated with antithyroid drugs. The origin of the receptors is a female donor with Graves disease.

This clonotype was counted at least ten times. This rearrangement joins TRBV12-3 or TRBV12-4 to TRBJ2-3; maybe TRBD2 (6 bases). CDR3 length: 15 residues. V was clipped by 3 bases and J by 0 bases, with 10 bases between them. CDR3 region: CASSFTAGSTDTQYF. CDR3 DNA: TGTGCCAGCAGTTTCACAGCGGGTAGCACAGATACGCAGTATTTT.

V usage is TRBV11-2 and J usage is TRBJ1-2, with 9 bases identical to TRBD1. The V segment lost 1 base and the J segment 4 bases; nucleotides outside the gene matches: 7. The CDR3 runs to 16 residues. The germline V gene encodes CDR1 SGHAT and CDR2 FQNNGV. The CDR3 sequence: CASSLVRTGERYGYTF. DNA for the CDR3: TGTGCCAGCAGCTTAGTAAGGACAGGGGAACGCTATGGCTACACCTTC.

This clonotype was picked up many times. The V gene is TRBV7-9, the J gene TRBJ1-1; the match to TRBD1 covers 8 bases. V trimming: 5 bases; J trimming: 2 bases; junction bases outside the gene matches: 13. CDR3 length: 17 amino acids. CDR1 and CDR2 from the germline V gene are SEHNR and FQNEAQ (reference sequence). CDR3 sequence (DNA): TGTGCCAGCAGCCGCTTACAGGGGGTTCTTCTAAACACTGAAGCTTTCTTT. Translating gives CASSRLQGVLLNTEAFF.

This clonotype was detected ten times or more. The chain links TRBV2 to TRBJ1-1, with D uncertain. This CDR3 has 13 amino acids. V shed 11 bases and J shed 0 bases, with 13 bases lying between them. The germline V gene has CDR1 SNHLY and CDR2 FYNNEI. CDR3 residues: CAGVLWLNTEAFF. For the CDR3, the DNA is TGTGCCGGTGTTTTGTGGCTGAACACTGAAGCTTTCTTT.

This clonotype occurred many times. The chain recombines TRBV29-1 with TRBJ2-1; D is unclear. V lost 4 bases and J lost 7, with 20 bases in between. Germline V lookup: CDR1 SQVTM, CDR2 ANQGSEA. This CDR3 has 15 amino acids. The CDR3 DNA is TGCAGCGTTGCGATGGCAACGTTAATGAGTAATGAGCAGTTCTTC. It yields the protein CSVAMATLMSNEQFF.

There are many counts of this clonotype. The rearrangement joins TRBV11-2 to TRBJ2-1; D is ambiguous. Germline lookup yields CDR1 SGHAT and CDR2 FQNNGV. V lost 1 base and J 6 bases, leaving 7 bases between the germline ends. The CDR3 has 13 amino acids. CDR3 DNA sequence: TGTGCCAGCAGCTTAGTATTGGGCAATGAGCAGTTCTTC. Translated: CASSLVLGNEQFF.